A single sample is the source of the 8 T cell receptor beta chains below, sequenced in a study of shared clonotypes between healthy human individuals. Sequencing was performed with immunoSEQ multiplex PCR; in TCRdb, only in-frame clones are kept and a portion is missing. This table holds around 1.9 million clones, roughly 93% found once. CD45RO negativity and positive selection for CCR7 defined naive CD8 cells, a population that excluded terminally differentiated effector memory CD45RA+ cells. Sequencing input: naive CD8+ T cells from PBMCs. The origin of the receptors is a man between 18 and 35 years old in good health. Some clones in this sample may be carry-over from other donors' samples.

This chain joins TRBV19 and TRBJ2-7, with D possibly being TRBD2 (6 bases). V lost 2 bases, J lost 2 bases, and 10 bases lay in between. Germline V gene data show CDR1 as LNHDA and CDR2 as SQIVND (reference sequence). The CDR3 is made up of 14 amino acids. CDR3 sequence: CASSISGTPYEQYF. CDR3 DNA sequence: TGTGCCAGTAGTATATCAGGGACTCCCTACGAGCAGTACTTC. The variable domain in full, completed from reference TRBV19 and TRBJ2-7, reads DGGITQSPKYLFRKEGQNVTLSCEQNLNHDAMYWYRQDPGQGLRLIYYSQIVNDFQKGDIAEGYSVSREKKESFPLTVTSAQKNPTAFYLCASSISGTPYEQYFGPGTRLTVT.

The chain links TRBV7-8 to TRBJ2-7; TRBD1 is a possible D gene (6 bases). Per the germline V gene, CDR1 is SGHVS and CDR2 is FQNEAQ. With 5 bases removed from V and 3 bases from J, the gap between germline ends came to 17 bases. This CDR3 has 15 amino acids. CDR3 sequence: CASSPPTGIHYEQYF. DNA of the CDR3: TGTGCCAGCAGCCCACCTACAGGGATCCACTACGAGCAGTACTTC.

V usage is TRBV18 and J usage is TRBJ2-3; perhaps TRBD1 as D (5 bases). The CDR3 is 14 amino acids. Germline assignment: CDR1 KGHSH and CDR2 LQKENI. With 3 bases removed from V and 7 bases from J, the gap between germline ends came to 14 bases. The CDR3 DNA follows: TGTGCCAGCTCACCGACAGAAAAATTTTATACGCAGTATTTT. It specifies CASSPTEKFYTQYF.

The chain employs TRBV5-6 and TRBJ2-5; 7 bases match TRBD2. This CDR3 is 14 amino acids long. V shed 5 bases and J 2 bases; nucleotides not matched to a gene: 6. Per the germline V gene, CDR1 is SGHDT and CDR2 is YYEEEE. The CDR3 bases are TGTGCCAGCAGTATCGCGGGGGTGCAAGAGACCCAGTACTTC. Protein product: CASSIAGVQETQYF.

The rearrangement uses TRBV29-1 and TRBJ2-1; 7 bases align to TRBD1. V lost 4 bases, J lost 9 bases, and 9 bases stayed unmatched. This CDR3 is 13 amino acids long. Germline CDR1 and CDR2: SQVTM and ANQGSEA. The CDR3 reads CSVAPRSGGEQFF. The CDR3 DNA sequence: TGCAGCGTTGCCCCCCGGTCAGGGGGTGAGCAGTTCTTC.

Note on this clone: The sample has other DNA sequences that encode this CDR3 too. The chain links TRBV7-8 to TRBJ2-7, with a tentative D call TRBD2 (5 bases). The V gene lost 5 bases and the J gene lost 2 bases, with 13 bases spanning the gap. The CDR3 loop spans 14 amino acids. The germline V gene has CDR1 SGHVS and CDR2 FQNEAQ. CDR3 residues: CASSLGRGPYEQYF. The DNA for the CDR3 is TGTGCCAGCAGCCTAGGACGGGGTCCCTACGAGCAGTACTTC.

The chain couples TRBV21-1 to TRBJ2-7; the tabulated D call, TRBD1, remains unverified against the DNA. TRBV21-1 is an annotated pseudogene. The CDR3 covers 18 residues. CDR3: CASSKALSDRGPHYEQYF. CDR3 in DNA: TGTGCCAGCAGCAAAGCGCTTTCGGACAGGGGGCCCCACTACGAGCAGTACTTC.

This clone was counted only a few times. The V call is TRBV4-1, the J call TRBJ1-1; TRBD1 matches at 9 bases. The ends lost 3 bases at V and 5 bases at J; junction bases unmatched: 4. The CDR3 is 14 amino acids. In germline, CDR1 is MGHRA, CDR2 YSYEKL. The CDR3 loop reads CASSQGQGLTEAFF. The DNA for the CDR3 is TGCGCCAGCAGCCAGGGACAGGGACTAACTGAAGCTTTCTTT.